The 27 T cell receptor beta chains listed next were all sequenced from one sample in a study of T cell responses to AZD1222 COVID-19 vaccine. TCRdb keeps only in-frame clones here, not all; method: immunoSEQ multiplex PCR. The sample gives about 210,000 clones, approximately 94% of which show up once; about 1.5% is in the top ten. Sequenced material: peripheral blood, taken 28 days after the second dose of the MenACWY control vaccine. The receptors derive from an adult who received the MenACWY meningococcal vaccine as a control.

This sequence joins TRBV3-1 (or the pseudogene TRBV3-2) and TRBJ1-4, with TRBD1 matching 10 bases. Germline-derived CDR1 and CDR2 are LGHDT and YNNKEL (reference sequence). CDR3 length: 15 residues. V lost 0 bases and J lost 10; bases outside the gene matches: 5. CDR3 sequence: CASSQDGTGVRKLFF. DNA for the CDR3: TGTGCCAGCAGCCAAGATGGGACAGGGGTACGAAAACTGTTTTTT.

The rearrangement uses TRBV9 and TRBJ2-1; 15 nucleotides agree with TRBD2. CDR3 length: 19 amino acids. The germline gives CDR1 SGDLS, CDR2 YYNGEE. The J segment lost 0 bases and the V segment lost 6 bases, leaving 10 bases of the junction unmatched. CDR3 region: CASTGTSGGILSSYNEQFF. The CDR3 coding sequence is TGTGCCAGCACCGGGACTAGCGGGGGGATCTTATCCTCCTACAATGAGCAGTTCTTC.

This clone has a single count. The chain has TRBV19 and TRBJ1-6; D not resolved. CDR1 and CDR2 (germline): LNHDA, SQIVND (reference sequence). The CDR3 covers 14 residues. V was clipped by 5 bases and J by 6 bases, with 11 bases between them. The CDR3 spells CASSESKINSPLHF. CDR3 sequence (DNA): TGTGCCAGTAGTGAGTCGAAAATTAATTCACCCCTCCACTTT. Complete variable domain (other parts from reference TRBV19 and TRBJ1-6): DGGITQSPKYLFRKEGQNVTLSCEQNLNHDAMYWYRQDPGQGLRLIYYSQIVNDFQKGDIAEGYSVSREKKESFPLTVTSAQKNPTAFYLCASSESKINSPLHFGNGTRLTVT.

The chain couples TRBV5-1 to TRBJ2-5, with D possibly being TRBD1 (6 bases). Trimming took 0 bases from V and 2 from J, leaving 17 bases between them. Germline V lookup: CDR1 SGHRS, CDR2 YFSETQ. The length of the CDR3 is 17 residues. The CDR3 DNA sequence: TGCGCCAGCAGCTTGGACCGGTTGGCTCAGGGGCAAGAGACCCAGTACTTC. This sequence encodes CASSLDRLAQGQETQYF.

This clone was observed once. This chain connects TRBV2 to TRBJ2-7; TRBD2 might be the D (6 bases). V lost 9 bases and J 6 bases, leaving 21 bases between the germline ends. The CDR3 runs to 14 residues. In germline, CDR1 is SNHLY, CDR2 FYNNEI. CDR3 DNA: TGTGCCAGTGGGACCTTGGGTCAGGGAGGCGAGCAGTACTTC. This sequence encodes CASGTLGQGGEQYF. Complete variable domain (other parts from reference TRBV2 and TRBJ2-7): EPEVTQTPSHQVTQMGQEVILRCVPISNHLYFYWYRQILGQKVEFLVSFYNNEISEKSEIFDDQFSVERPDGSNFTLKIRSTKLEDSAMYFCASGTLGQGGEQYFGPGTRLTVT.

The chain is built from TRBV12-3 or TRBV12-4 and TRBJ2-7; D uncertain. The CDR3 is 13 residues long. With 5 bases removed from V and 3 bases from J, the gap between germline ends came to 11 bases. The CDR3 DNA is TGTGCCAGCAGTCCGGGCGAGAGCTACGAGCAGTACTTC. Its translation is CASSPGESYEQYF.

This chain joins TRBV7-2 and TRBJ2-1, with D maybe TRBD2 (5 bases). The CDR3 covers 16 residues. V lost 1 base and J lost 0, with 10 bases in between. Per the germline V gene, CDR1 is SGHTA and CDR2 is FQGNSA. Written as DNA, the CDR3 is TGTGCCAGCAGCTTAGAGCGGACGGGCTCCTACAATGAGCAGTTCTTC. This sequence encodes CASSLERTGSYNEQFF.

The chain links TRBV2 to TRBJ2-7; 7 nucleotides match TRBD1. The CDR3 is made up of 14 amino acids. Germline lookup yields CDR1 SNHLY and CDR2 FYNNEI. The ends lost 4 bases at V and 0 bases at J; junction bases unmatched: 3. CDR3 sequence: CASSVDRVSYEQYF. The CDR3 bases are TGTGCCAGCAGTGTCGACAGGGTCTCCTACGAGCAGTACTTC.

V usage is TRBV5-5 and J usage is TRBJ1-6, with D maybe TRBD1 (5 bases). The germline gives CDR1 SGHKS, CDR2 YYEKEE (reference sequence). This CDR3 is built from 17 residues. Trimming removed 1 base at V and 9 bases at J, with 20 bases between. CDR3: CASSLSLGVEVASPLHF. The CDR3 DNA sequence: TGTGCCAGCAGCTTGAGTTTAGGGGTTGAGGTGGCTTCACCCCTCCACTTT.

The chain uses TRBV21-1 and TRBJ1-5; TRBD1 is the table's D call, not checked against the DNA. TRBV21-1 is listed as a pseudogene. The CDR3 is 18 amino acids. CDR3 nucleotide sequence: TGTGCCAGCAGCAAAGGTTTGTGTACAGCTGATAGCAATCAGCCCCAGCATTTT. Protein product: CASSKGLCTADSNQPQHF.

The CDR3 nucleotides are TGTGCCAGCAGTTACTCCGGGCGGGAAGTAAAGACCCAGTACTTC. This gives the protein CASSYSGREVKTQYF. The chain is built from TRBV6-2 or TRBV6-3 and TRBJ2-5, with D tentatively TRBD2 (6 bases). Per the germline V gene, CDR1 is MNHEY and CDR2 is SVGEGT. The CDR3 length is 15 residues. The V end lost 0 bases, the J end lost 6 bases, and 14 bases lay between the germline ends.

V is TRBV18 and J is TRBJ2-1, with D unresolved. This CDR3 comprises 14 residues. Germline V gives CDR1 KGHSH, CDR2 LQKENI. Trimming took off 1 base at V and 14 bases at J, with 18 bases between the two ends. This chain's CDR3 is CASSPLVEAREEFF. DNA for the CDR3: TGTGCCAGCTCACCACTGGTGGAAGCAAGAGAGGAGTTCTTC.

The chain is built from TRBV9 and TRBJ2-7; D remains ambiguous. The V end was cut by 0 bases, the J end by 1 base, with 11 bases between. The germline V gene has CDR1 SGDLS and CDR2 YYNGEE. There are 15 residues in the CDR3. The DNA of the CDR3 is TGTGCCAGCAGCGTAGGGTCCACCGGATCCTACGAGCAGTACTTC. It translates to CASSVGSTGSYEQYF.

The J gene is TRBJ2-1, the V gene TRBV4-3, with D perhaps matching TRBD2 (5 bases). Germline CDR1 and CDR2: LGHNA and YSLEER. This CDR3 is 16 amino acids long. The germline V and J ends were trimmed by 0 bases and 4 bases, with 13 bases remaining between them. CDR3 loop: CASSQDRLTTYNEQFF. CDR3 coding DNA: TGCGCCAGCAGCCAAGATCGGTTGACTACTTACAATGAGCAGTTCTTC.

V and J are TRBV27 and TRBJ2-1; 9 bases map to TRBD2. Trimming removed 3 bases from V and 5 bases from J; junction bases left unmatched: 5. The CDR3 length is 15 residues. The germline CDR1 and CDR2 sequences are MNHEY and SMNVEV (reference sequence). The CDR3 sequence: CASSFSGLANNEQFF. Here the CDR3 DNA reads TGTGCCAGCAGTTTCTCGGGACTAGCCAACAATGAGCAGTTCTTC.

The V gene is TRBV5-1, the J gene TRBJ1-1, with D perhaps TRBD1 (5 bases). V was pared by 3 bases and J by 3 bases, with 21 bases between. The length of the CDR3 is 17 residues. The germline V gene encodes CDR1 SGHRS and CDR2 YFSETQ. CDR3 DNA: TGCGCCAGCAGCTCCCTTGGCCGGGGCCGTTCGGACACTGAAGCTTTCTTT. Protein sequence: CASSSLGRGRSDTEAFF.

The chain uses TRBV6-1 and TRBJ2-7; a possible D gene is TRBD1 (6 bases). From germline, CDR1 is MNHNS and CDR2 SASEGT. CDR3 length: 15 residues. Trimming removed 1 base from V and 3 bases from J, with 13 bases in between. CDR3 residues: CASSEEGQILYEQYF. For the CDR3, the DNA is TGTGCCAGCAGTGAAGAAGGACAGATCCTCTACGAGCAGTACTTC.

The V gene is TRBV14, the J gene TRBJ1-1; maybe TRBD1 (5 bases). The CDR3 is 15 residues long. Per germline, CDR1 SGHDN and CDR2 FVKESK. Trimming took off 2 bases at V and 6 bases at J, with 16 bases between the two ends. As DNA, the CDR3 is TGTGCCAGCAGCCAACGACCCACAGGATCGGCTGAAGCTTTCTTT. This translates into CASSQRPTGSAEAFF.

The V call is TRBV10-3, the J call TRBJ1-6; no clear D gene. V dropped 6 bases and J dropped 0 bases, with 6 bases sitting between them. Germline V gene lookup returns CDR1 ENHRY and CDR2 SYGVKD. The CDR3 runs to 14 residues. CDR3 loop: CAIRSSSYNSPLHF. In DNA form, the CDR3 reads TGTGCCATCAGGTCCAGCTCCTATAATTCACCCCTCCACTTT.

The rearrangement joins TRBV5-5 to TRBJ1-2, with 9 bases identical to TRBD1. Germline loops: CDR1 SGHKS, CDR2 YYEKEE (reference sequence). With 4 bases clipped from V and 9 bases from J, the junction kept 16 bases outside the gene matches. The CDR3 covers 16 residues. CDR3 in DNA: TGTGCCAGCAGCCGGGACAGGGTGAGGGGGACCCCTCGCTACACCTTC. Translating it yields CASSRDRVRGTPRYTF.

The CDR3 nucleotides read TGTGCCAGCAGTGCCCGACAGGGGTTAGCCAAAAACATTCAGTACTTC. Translated: CASSARQGLAKNIQYF. This chain links TRBV27 with TRBJ2-4, with 8 nucleotides matching TRBD1. Germline assignment: CDR1 MNHEY and CDR2 SMNVEV (reference sequence). The CDR3 runs to 16 residues. Trimming removed 5 bases from V and 0 bases from J; junction bases left unmatched: 6.

The CDR3 protein is CASSLSPDGRVSGYTF. As DNA, the CDR3 is TGTGCCAGCAGCTTAAGTCCGGACGGTCGAGTAAGTGGCTACACCTTC. The chain carries TRBV11-1 and TRBJ1-2; no clear D. V was cut by 2 bases and J by 7 bases, with 20 bases left in between. This CDR3 region has 16 residues. Per the germline V gene, CDR1 is SGHAT and CDR2 is FQDESV (reference sequence).

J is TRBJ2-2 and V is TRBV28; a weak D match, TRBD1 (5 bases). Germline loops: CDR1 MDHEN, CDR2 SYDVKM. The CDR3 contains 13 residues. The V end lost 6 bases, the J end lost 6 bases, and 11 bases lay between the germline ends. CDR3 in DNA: TGTGCCAGCAGGCCAATAGGGGCCGGGGAGCTGTTTTTT. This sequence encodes CASRPIGAGELFF.

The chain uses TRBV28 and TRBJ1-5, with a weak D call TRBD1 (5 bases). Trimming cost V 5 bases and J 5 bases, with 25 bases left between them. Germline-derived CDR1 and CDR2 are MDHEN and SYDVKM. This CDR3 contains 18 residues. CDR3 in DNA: TGTGCCAGCAGTCAAATGCCCATGGACACCATGTACGATCAGCCCCAGCATTTT. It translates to CASSQMPMDTMYDQPQHF.

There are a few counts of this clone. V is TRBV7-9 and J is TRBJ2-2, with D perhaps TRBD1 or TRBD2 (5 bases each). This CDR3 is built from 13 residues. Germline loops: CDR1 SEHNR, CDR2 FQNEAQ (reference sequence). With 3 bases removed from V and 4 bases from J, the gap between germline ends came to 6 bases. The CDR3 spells CASSFGATGELFF. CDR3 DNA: TGTGCCAGCAGCTTCGGGGCCACCGGGGAGCTGTTTTTT.

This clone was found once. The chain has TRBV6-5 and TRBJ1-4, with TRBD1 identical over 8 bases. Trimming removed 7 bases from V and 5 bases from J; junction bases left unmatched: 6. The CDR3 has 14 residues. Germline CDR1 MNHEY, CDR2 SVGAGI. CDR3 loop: CASKLDRVNEKLFF. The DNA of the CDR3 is TGTGCCAGCAAACTGGACAGGGTGAATGAAAAACTGTTTTTT.

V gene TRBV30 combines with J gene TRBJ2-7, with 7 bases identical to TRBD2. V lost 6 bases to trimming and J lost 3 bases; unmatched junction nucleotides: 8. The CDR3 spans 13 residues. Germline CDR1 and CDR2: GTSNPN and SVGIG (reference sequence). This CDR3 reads CACDGRVYYEQYF. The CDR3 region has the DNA TGTGCCTGCGATGGGAGGGTTTACTACGAGCAGTACTTC. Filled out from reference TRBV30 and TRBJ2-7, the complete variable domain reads SQTIHQWPATLVQPVGSPLSLECTVEGTSNPNLYWYRQAAGRGLQLLFYSVGIGQISSEVPQNLSASRPQDRQFILSSKKLLLSDSGFYLCACDGRVYYEQYFGPGTRLTVT.